One sample yielded the 10 T cell receptor beta chains listed below, sequenced in a study of CD8+CD57+ T cells in acquired aplastic anemia. For CDR3 and TCR beta VDJ profiling, genomic DNA was the template used. Via MiXCR, TCRdb re-called the reads, giving one row per CDR3 protein. The repertoire holds just over 400,000 distinct CDR3 sequences, with 55% to 70% as singletons. The specimen sequenced was sorted CD4+, CD8+, or CD8+CD57+ T cells (not recorded which) from PBMCs. The receptors derive from a human donor in good health, serving as a control.

This clonotype was seen at least ten times. The rearrangement links TRBV7-6 to TRBJ1-1, with a possible D match to TRBD1 (6 bases). Trimming shortened V by 3 bases and J by 1 base, and 12 bases separated the two germline ends. This CDR3 spans 15 amino acids. Germline values: CDR1 SGHVS, CDR2 FNYEAQ. CDR3 coding DNA: TGTGCCAGCAGCTTGGGGGGGCAAGGGAACACTGAAGCTTTCTTT. It specifies CASSLGGQGNTEAFF.

The chain carries TRBV29-1 and TRBJ2-1; the D is unclear. The V gene's germline CDR1 is SQVTM and CDR2 ANQGSEA. The CDR3 is 12 residues long. The CDR3 region is CSASPRRNEQFF. In DNA form, the CDR3 reads TGCAGTGCATCCCCGCGGCGAAATGAGCAGTTCTTC.

Concerning this clonotype: The germline gene is not matched at one end of the junction; a read error may be the cause. The chain uses TRBV15 and TRBJ2-5; D is possibly TRBD2 (6 bases). Germline V gene data show CDR1 as LNHNV and CDR2 as YYDKDF (reference sequence). This CDR3 comprises 15 residues. The CDR3 nucleotides are TGTGCTACCAGCTTAGGGAGGAGAGGAAGAGAGACCGAATACTTC. Its translation: CATSLGRRGRETEYF.

Ten or more counts support this clonotype. The J gene is TRBJ1-2, the V gene TRBV24-1; D is undetermined. The length of the CDR3 is 13 residues. Germline lookup yields CDR1 KGHDR and CDR2 SFDVKD. V dropped 5 bases and J dropped 2 bases, with 8 bases sitting between them. CDR3 protein: CATSADRNYGYTF. The CDR3 DNA is TGTGCCACCAGTGCGGACCGAAACTATGGCTACACCTTC.

This sequence joins TRBV7-3 and TRBJ1-6, with D possibly being TRBD1 (5 bases). V was cut by 5 bases and J by 7 bases, with 15 bases left in between. The CDR3 is 15 residues long. Germline V lookup: CDR1 SGHTA, CDR2 FQGTGA. This CDR3 is CASSQDLEGNSPLHF. The CDR3 DNA is TGTGCCAGCAGCCAAGACTTGGAGGGGAATTCACCCCTCCACTTT.

This clonotype was counted many times. The chain joins TRBV19 to TRBJ2-3; TRBD2 might be the D (5 bases). The V and J ends lost 3 bases and 0 bases respectively, with 13 bases between them. The CDR3 is made up of 16 amino acids. Germline-derived CDR1 and CDR2 are LNHDA and SQIVND (reference sequence). The chain's CDR3 is CASSIVRAASTDTQYF. As DNA, the CDR3 is TGTGCCAGTAGTATCGTGAGGGCGGCTAGCACAGATACGCAGTATTTT.

This clonotype was recorded many times. A junction boundary mismatches the germline segment, possibly from a read error. V usage is TRBV7-2 and J usage is TRBJ2-7, with TRBD2 matching 14 bases. Germline CDR1 reads SGHTA; CDR2 reads FQGNSA. The CDR3 covers 17 residues. CDR3 sequence reads: CASSLVGLAGGVGEQYF. The CDR3 region has the DNA TGCGCCAGCAGCTTGGTCGGACTAGCGGGGGGAGTGGGGGAGCAGTACTTC.

The V call is TRBV12-5, the J call TRBJ2-3; 7 bases match TRBD2. This CDR3 is 14 amino acids long. CDR1 is LGHNT and CDR2 is FRNRAP in the germline V gene. CDR3 sequence reads: CASSLGRAFDTQYF. The CDR3 DNA reads TGTGCCAGCAGTTTAGGGAGGGCTTTCGATACGCAGTATTTT.

The V call is TRBV12-3 or TRBV12-4, the J call TRBJ2-2; 8 nucleotides match TRBD1. With 5 bases clipped from V and 9 bases from J, the junction kept 5 bases outside the gene matches. The CDR3 spans 13 residues. The CDR3 reads CASSLGQGRELFF. The CDR3 DNA is TGTGCCAGCAGTCTCGGACAGGGAAGGGAGCTGTTTTTT.

The chain carries TRBV7-3 and TRBJ2-7, with TRBD1 identical over 8 bases. This CDR3 has 15 amino acids. Trimming removed 5 bases from V and 7 bases from J; junction bases left unmatched: 13. Germline V lookup: CDR1 SGHTA, CDR2 FQGTGA. CDR3 bases: TGTGCCAGCAGCCCCGGGACAGGCCCGATTGAGGAGCAGTACTTC. Amino acid sequence: CASSPGTGPIEEQYF. Variable domain in full (rest from reference TRBV7-3 and TRBJ2-7): GAGVSQTPSNKVTEKGKYVELRCDPISGHTALYWYRQSLGQGPEFLIYFQGTGAADDSGLPNDRFFAVRPEGSVSTLKIQRTERGDSAVYLCASSPGTGPIEEQYFGPGTRLTVT.